This T cell receptor beta chain was recovered during a study of cytomegalovirus exposure and HLA in healthy donors. Both 60 Vbeta primers and 13 Jbeta primers went into the PCR. Data came from immunoSEQ multiplex PCR; TCRdb stores just in-frame clones and leaves some out. The sample shows 85,000 to 130,000 clones, about three quarters of them seen only once. The CDR3 extends over 16 amino acids. Germline CDR1 is LNHDA and CDR2 is SQIVND (reference sequence). Trimming shortened V by 1 base and J by 2 bases, and 15 bases separated the two germline ends. The sample comprised PBMCs. The J gene is TRBJ2-7, the V gene TRBV19; D is perhaps TRBD1 (6 bases). The TCR originated in a male donor in good health and CMV-seropositive. CDR3 residues: CASSIGRQGITYEQYF. Here the CDR3 DNA reads TGTGCCAGTAGTATAGGGAGGCAGGGGATAACCTACGAGCAGTACTTC. Looking up the rest from reference TRBV19 and TRBJ2-7 gives the full variable domain: DGGITQSPKYLFRKEGQNVTLSCEQNLNHDAMYWYRQDPGQGLRLIYYSQIVNDFQKGDIAEGYSVSREKKESFPLTVTSAQKNPTAFYLCASSIGRQGITYEQYFGPGTRLTVT.